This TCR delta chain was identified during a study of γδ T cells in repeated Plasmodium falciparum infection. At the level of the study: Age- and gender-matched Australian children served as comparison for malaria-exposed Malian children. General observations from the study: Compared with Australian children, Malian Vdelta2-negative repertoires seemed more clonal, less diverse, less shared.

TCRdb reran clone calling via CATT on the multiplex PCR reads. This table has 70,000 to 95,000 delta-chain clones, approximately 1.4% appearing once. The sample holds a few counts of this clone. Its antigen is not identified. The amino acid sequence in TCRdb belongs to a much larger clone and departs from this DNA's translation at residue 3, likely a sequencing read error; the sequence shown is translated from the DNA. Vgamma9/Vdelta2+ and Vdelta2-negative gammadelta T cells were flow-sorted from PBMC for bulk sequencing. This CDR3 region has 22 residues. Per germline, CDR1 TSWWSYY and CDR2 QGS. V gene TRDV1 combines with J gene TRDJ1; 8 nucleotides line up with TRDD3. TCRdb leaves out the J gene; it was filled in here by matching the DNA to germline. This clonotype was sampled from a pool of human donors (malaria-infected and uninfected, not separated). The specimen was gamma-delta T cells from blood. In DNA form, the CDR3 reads TGTGCTTTTGGGGAACTAGGGTGTGGCGATGCGGGGATACCCTGGGCGACCGATAAACTCATCTTT. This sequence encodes CAFGELGCGDAGIPWATDKLIF.